One and the same sample provided the 25 T cell receptor beta chains below, sequenced in a study of metastatic and nonmetastatic thyroid tumors. TCRdb reprocessed the PCR reads using MiXCR. The table lists some 31,000 clones, 6% to 9.5% of them singletons. Patients underwent thyroid surgery, and none had received any treatment before it. The sequencing input was blood. Receptors originate from a female donor with papillary thyroid cancer or a benign thyroid nodule (not recorded which). Some clones in this sample may be carry-over from other donors' samples.

This clone showed up many times. This specimen includes other DNA sequences encoding the same CDR3. This sequence joins TRBV2 and TRBJ2-2; TRBD1 matches at 7 bases. The length of the CDR3 is 15 residues. Germline values: CDR1 SNHLY, CDR2 FYNNEI. J lost 3 bases, V lost 5 bases, and 6 bases had no gene match. The DNA for the CDR3 is TGTGCCAGCAGTAACCGGGACAGACACACCGGGGAGCTGTTTTTT. Its translation: CASSNRDRHTGELFF.

This clone has ten or more counts. The rearrangement links TRBV3-1 to TRBJ2-7; D is perhaps TRBD2 (5 bases). The CDR3 contains 14 residues. V was clipped by 3 bases and J by 3 bases, with 12 bases between them. The V gene's germline CDR1 is LGHDT and CDR2 YNNKEL (reference sequence). CDR3: CASSQSGLHYEQYF. In DNA, the CDR3 is TGTGCCAGCAGCCAGAGCGGATTGCACTACGAGCAGTACTTC.

This clone came up many times. The J gene is TRBJ1-1, the V gene TRBV19, with 8 bases that match TRBD1. Germline V CDR1 and CDR2: LNHDA, SQIVND (reference sequence). V gave up 10 bases and J gave up 1 base; unmatched junction bases: 5. This CDR3 is 13 amino acids long. The CDR3 reads CATKTGGNTEAFF. The CDR3 nucleotides are TGTGCCACAAAAACAGGGGGGAACACTGAAGCTTTCTTT.

This clone was seen at least ten times. This chain connects TRBV7-2 to TRBJ2-7; tentative D call: TRBD1 (6 bases). Germline V gene data show CDR1 as SGHTA and CDR2 as FQGNSA. CDR3 length: 14 residues. Trimming cost V 1 base and J 6 bases, with 13 bases left between them. The CDR3 region has the DNA TGTGCCAGCAGCTTAGGGGGGCCAGCTCCCGAGCAGTACTTC. It specifies CASSLGGPAPEQYF.

The table lists this clone with many counts. The chain has TRBV5-1 and TRBJ1-6, with 9 nucleotides matching TRBD1. The trim removed 1 base at V and 9 bases at J, leaving 5 bases unmatched. The CDR3 is 15 amino acids. CDR1 is SGHRS, CDR2 YFSETQ, per germline. The CDR3 is CASSLITGGGSPLHF. The DNA of the CDR3 is TGCGCCAGCAGCTTGATAACAGGGGGCGGTTCACCCCTCCACTTT.

This clone was detected ten times or more. The rearrangement uses TRBV20-1 and TRBJ2-7, with D perhaps TRBD2 (5 bases). Germline CDR1 is DFQATT and CDR2 is SNEGSKA (reference sequence). V shed 3 bases and J shed 7 bases, with 19 bases lying between them. CDR3 size: 14 residues. The CDR3 reads CSARRESRLGEQYF. The CDR3 DNA reads TGCAGTGCTAGGAGGGAGTCCCGCCTTGGGGAGCAGTACTTC.

There are many counts of this clone. The rearrangement joins TRBV6-1 to TRBJ2-1, with 7 positions matching TRBD2. The junction had 13 bases not matched to a gene; V was cut back by 4 bases and J by 4 bases. The germline V gene has CDR1 MNHNS and CDR2 SASEGT. The CDR3 consists of 17 residues. The CDR3 is CASSGGGRAVAYNEQFF. The DNA for the CDR3 is TGTGCCAGCAGTGGAGGTGGGAGGGCGGTAGCATACAATGAGCAGTTCTTC.

This clone appeared once. V gene TRBV4-1 combines with J gene TRBJ2-5, with D unresolved. The V and J ends lost 0 bases and 4 bases respectively, with 9 bases between them. The germline V gene has CDR1 MGHRA and CDR2 YSYEKL. The CDR3 has 14 residues. The CDR3 DNA follows: TGCGCCAGCAGCCAAGATGCGCTAACAGAGACCCAGTACTTC. This sequence encodes CASSQDALTETQYF.

Comment on this clone: A read error may explain this, as a much larger clone is one base away. The sample contains more than one DNA sequence encoding this CDR3. This rearrangement joins TRBV5-1 to TRBJ2-1, with TRBD2 identical over 9 bases. There are 15 residues in the CDR3. Germline V CDR1 and CDR2: SGHRS, YFSETQ. CDR3 nucleotides: TGTGCCAGCAGCCTTCCTAGCGGGGAATACAATGAGCAGTTCTTC. Its translation is CASSLPSGEYNEQFF.

The sample holds many counts of this clone. The rearrangement joins TRBV19 to TRBJ2-6; perhaps TRBD1 as D (6 bases). Germline V gene sequence: CDR1 LNHDA, CDR2 SQIVND (reference sequence). The CDR3 loop spans 16 amino acids. V dropped 4 bases and J dropped 0 bases, with 10 bases sitting between them. The CDR3: CASSRDMSSGANVLTF. The CDR3 DNA reads TGTGCCAGTAGTAGGGACATGAGCTCTGGGGCCAACGTCCTGACTTTC.

In this sample, this clone turned up many times. V gene TRBV6-1 combines with J gene TRBJ2-7; D call uncertain. CDR3 length: 11 amino acids. Trimming removed 1 base at V and 7 bases at J, with 5 bases between. Germline CDR1 is MNHNS and CDR2 is SASEGT. The CDR3 sequence: CASSEGWEQYF. The DNA of the CDR3 is TGTGCCAGCAGTGAAGGATGGGAGCAGTACTTC.

The sample holds many counts of this clone. This rearrangement joins TRBV6-1 to TRBJ2-2, with 8 bases identical to TRBD2. The CDR3 has 15 amino acids. Germline loops: CDR1 MNHNS, CDR2 SASEGT. The V and J ends lost 6 bases and 5 bases, in that order; junction bases with no gene match: 8. The CDR3 DNA is TGTGCCAGCAGACAAAGCGGGAGACGGACCGGGGAGCTGTTTTTT. Protein sequence: CASRQSGRRTGELFF.

This clone was seen repeatedly, ten times or more. This rearrangement joins TRBV2 to TRBJ2-3, with 8 bases matching TRBD2. Germline V gene sequence: CDR1 SNHLY, CDR2 FYNNEI. Unmatched junction bases numbered 5, after V lost 7 bases and J lost 2 bases. The CDR3 extends over 14 amino acids. The CDR3: CASTRGAYTDTQYF. CDR3 bases: TGTGCCAGCACGCGGGGGGCCTACACAGATACGCAGTATTTT.

This clone was counted at least ten times. The V call is TRBV6-1, the J call TRBJ1-1; D uncertain. The CDR3 runs 12 residues. V lost 6 bases, J lost 11 bases, and 16 bases lay in between. Germline loops: CDR1 MNHNS, CDR2 SASEGT. CDR3 protein: CASSSGRGEAFF. The CDR3 nucleotides are TGTGCCAGCAGCTCTGGACGAGGAGAGGCTTTCTTT.

Many counts were recorded for this clone. The genes are TRBV6-4 and TRBJ2-1, with D tentatively TRBD1 (7 bases). This CDR3 contains 14 residues. Trimming took 10 bases from V and 5 from J, leaving 18 bases between them. Germline V gives CDR1 MRHNA, CDR2 SNTAGT. CDR3: CANRGGKADNEQFF. The DNA for the CDR3 is TGTGCCAACAGGGGCGGGAAAGCGGACAATGAGCAGTTCTTC.

This clone was observed at least ten times. V and J are TRBV18 and TRBJ1-5; a weak D match, TRBD1 (5 bases). In germline, CDR1 is KGHSH, CDR2 LQKENI. The CDR3 spans 16 residues. Trimming left V 0 bases short and J 2 bases short, with 11 bases between. CDR3 in DNA: TGTGCCAGCTCACCACCGGGGGGTCATGGCAATCAGCCCCAGCATTTT. Translation: CASSPPGGHGNQPQHF.

There are many counts of this clone. This rearrangement joins TRBV3-1 to TRBJ2-7; D remains ambiguous. This CDR3 is built from 13 residues. V lost 2 bases to trimming and J lost 0 bases, with 5 bases between them. CDR1 LGHDT and CDR2 YNNKEL come from the germline V gene (reference sequence). CDR3 DNA sequence: TGTGCCAGCAGCCAACCCTACTCCTACGAGCAGTACTTC. Its protein product is CASSQPYSYEQYF.

This clone was seen at least ten times. The gene calls are TRBV3-1 and TRBJ2-7, with D possibly matching TRBD2 (5 bases). Germline-derived CDR1 and CDR2 are LGHDT and YNNKEL (reference sequence). V was clipped by 4 bases and J by 2 bases, with 15 bases between them. This CDR3 is 15 amino acids long. DNA for the CDR3: TGTGCCAGCAGCCCTTCTCAGAGGGATACCTACGAGCAGTACTTC. Translated, it gives CASSPSQRDTYEQYF.

A remark on this clone: A much bigger clone sits one base away, suggesting this may be a read error. Because it lacks the conserved phenylalanine or tryptophan at the end, this CDR3 is likely a read error. This sequence joins TRBV15 and TRBJ1-6; possible D gene TRBD1, 5 bases. The CDR3 has 14 amino acids. V was cut by 4 bases and J by 11 bases, with 15 bases left in between. In germline, CDR1 is LNHNV, CDR2 YYDKDF (reference sequence). The CDR3 region is CATSKAKGNPPLHL. In DNA, the CDR3 is TGTGCCACCAGCAAGGCAAAGGGGAATCCACCCCTCCACCTT.

This clone was counted many times. CDR3 coding DNA: TGTGCCTGGACGGGGGTCTACGAGCAGTACTTC. Its translation is CAWTGVYEQYF. V is TRBV30 and J is TRBJ2-7, with a tentative D call TRBD2 (6 bases). V was shortened by 4 bases and J by 3 bases, with 7 bases between the two germline ends. Germline CDR1 is GTSNPN and CDR2 is SVGIG (reference sequence). The CDR3 runs 11 residues.

This clone turned up a few times. The CDR3 spells CSANGPQSYEQFF. CDR3 nucleotides: TGCAGTGCTAATGGACCACAGTCTTATGAGCAGTTCTTC. The chain couples TRBV20-1 to TRBJ2-1; D ambiguous. Trimming removed 4 bases from V and 8 bases from J, with 15 bases in between. The CDR3 has 13 residues. Germline V lookup: CDR1 DFQATT, CDR2 SNEGSKA (reference sequence).

This clone was seen repeatedly, ten times or more. The rearrangement links TRBV19 to TRBJ1-2; unclear D gene. The germline V gene encodes CDR1 LNHDA and CDR2 SQIVND (reference sequence). This CDR3 region has 15 residues. V lost 5 bases and J 4 bases, leaving 17 bases between the germline ends. The CDR3, as DNA: TGTGCCAGTAGTGCGTCGTCCCTATTCCGCTATGGCTACACCTTC. Translating it yields CASSASSLFRYGYTF.

This clone was counted ten times or more. The chain combines TRBV7-2 with TRBJ1-4; 8 bases are a match to TRBD1. The length of the CDR3 is 15 residues. Trimming took 5 bases from V and 5 from J; bases not matched to a gene: 7. Per the germline V gene, CDR1 is SGHTA and CDR2 is FQGNSA. CDR3 sequence (DNA): TGTGCCAGCAGCGACAGGGGACAGAGAAATGAAAAACTGTTTTTT. Protein sequence: CASSDRGQRNEKLFF. Combining the CDR3 with reference TRBV7-2 and TRBJ1-4 gives the whole variable domain GAGVSQSPSNKVTEKGKDVELRCDPISGHTALYWYRQSLGQGLEFLIYFQGNSAPDKSGLPSDRFSAERTGGSVSTLTIQRTQQEDSAVYLCASSDRGQRNEKLFFGSGTQLSVL.

This clone was seen only a few times. One base away lies a much larger clone, so this may be a sequencing read error. The chain carries TRBV19 and TRBJ2-5, with D uncertain. Germline V gene data show CDR1 as LNHDA and CDR2 as SQIVND (reference sequence). V was shortened by 5 bases and J by 4 bases, with 17 bases between the two germline ends. The length of the CDR3 is 15 residues. CDR3 residues: CASSGTFGLVETQYF. The CDR3 nucleotides read TGTGCCAGTAGTGGTACTTTCGGTTTGGTAGAGACCCAGTACTTC.

This clone came up a few times. This sequence may be a read error, since a much larger clone differs from it by one base. This chain joins TRBV10-3 and TRBJ2-2; the D gene is possibly TRBD2 (6 bases). The CDR3 consists of 15 residues. Germline values: CDR1 ENHRY, CDR2 SYGVKD. DNA of the CDR3: TGTGCCATCAGTGATGCGGGAAATGGTGCCGGGAAGCTGTCTTTT. Translated: CAISDAGNGAGKLSF.